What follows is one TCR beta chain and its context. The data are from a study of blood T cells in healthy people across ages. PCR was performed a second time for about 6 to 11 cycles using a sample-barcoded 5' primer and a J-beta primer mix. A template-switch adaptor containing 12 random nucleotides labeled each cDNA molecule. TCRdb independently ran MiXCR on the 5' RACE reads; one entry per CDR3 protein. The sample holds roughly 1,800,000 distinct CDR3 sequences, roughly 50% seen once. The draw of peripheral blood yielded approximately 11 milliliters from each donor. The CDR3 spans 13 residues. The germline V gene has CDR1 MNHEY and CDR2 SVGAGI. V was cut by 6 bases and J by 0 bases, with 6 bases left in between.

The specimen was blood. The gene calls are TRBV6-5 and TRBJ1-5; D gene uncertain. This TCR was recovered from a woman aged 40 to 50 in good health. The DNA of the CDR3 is TGTGCCAGCAGGGTGGATAGCAATCAGCCCCAGCATTTT. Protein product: CASRVDSNQPQHF.